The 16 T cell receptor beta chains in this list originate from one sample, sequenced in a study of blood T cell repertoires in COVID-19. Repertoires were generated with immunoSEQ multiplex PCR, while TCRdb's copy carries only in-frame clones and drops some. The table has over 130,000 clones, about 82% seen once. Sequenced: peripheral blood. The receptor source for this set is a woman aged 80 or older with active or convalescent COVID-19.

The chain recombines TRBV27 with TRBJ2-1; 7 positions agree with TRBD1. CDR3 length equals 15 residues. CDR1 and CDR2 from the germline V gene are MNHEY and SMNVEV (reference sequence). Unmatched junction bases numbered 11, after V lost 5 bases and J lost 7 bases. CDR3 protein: CASSKGGSQANEQFF. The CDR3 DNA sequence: TGTGCCAGCAGTAAAGGGGGCTCCCAGGCAAATGAGCAGTTCTTC.

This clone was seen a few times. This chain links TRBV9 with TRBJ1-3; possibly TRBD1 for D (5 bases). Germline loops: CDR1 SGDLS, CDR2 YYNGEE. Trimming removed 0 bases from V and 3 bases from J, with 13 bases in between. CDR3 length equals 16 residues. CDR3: CASSVVAGKDGNTIYF. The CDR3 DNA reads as TGTGCCAGCAGCGTAGTTGCAGGGAAGGATGGAAACACCATATATTTT.

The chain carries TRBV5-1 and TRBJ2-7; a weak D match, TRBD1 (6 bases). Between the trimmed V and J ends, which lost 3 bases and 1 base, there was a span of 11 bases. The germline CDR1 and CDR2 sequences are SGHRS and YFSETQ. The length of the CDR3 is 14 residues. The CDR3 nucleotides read TGCGCCAGCAGCTGGGGACATGGGTCCTACGAGCAGTACTTC. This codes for CASSWGHGSYEQYF.

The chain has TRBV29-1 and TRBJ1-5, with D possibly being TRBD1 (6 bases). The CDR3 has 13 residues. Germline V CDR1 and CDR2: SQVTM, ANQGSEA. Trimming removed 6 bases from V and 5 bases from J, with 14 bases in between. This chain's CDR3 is CSVTHRVDQPQHF. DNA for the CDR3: TGCAGCGTGACTCACAGGGTAGATCAGCCCCAGCATTTT. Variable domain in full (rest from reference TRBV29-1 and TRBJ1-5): SAVISQKPSRDICQRGTSLTIQCQVDSQVTMMFWYRQQPGQSLTLIATANQGSEATYESGFVIDKFPISRPNLTFSTLTVSNMSPEDSSIYLCSVTHRVDQPQHFGDGTRLSIL.

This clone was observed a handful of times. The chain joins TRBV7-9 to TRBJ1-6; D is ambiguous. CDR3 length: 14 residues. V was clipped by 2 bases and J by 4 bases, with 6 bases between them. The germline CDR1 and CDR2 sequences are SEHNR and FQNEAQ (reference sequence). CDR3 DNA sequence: TGTGCCAGCAGCTTACCAGTATATAATTCACCCCTCCACTTT. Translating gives CASSLPVYNSPLHF.

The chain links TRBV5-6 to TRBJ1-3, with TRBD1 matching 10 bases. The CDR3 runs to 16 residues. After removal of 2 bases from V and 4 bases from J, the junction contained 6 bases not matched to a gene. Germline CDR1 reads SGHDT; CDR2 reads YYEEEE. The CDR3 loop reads CASSFSRDRGGNTIYF. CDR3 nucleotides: TGTGCCAGCAGCTTCTCCCGGGACAGGGGAGGAAACACCATATATTTT.

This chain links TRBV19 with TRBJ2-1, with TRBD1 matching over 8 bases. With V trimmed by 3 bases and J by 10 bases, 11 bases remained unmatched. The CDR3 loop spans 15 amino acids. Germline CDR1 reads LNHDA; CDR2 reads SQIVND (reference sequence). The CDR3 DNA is TGTGCCAGTAGTATGGTCAGGGGGCGATTGGGAGAGCAGTTCTTC. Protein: CASSMVRGRLGEQFF. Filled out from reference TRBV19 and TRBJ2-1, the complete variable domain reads DGGITQSPKYLFRKEGQNVTLSCEQNLNHDAMYWYRQDPGQGLRLIYYSQIVNDFQKGDIAEGYSVSREKKESFPLTVTSAQKNPTAFYLCASSMVRGRLGEQFFGPGTRLTVL.

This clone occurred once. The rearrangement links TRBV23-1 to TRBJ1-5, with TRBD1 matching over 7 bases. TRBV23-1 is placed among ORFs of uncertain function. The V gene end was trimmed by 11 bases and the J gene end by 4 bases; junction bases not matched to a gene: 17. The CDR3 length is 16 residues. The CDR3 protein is CARGGDSPGKNQPQHF. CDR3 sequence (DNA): TGCGCCCGAGGCGGGGACAGCCCCGGGAAAAATCAGCCCCAGCATTTT.

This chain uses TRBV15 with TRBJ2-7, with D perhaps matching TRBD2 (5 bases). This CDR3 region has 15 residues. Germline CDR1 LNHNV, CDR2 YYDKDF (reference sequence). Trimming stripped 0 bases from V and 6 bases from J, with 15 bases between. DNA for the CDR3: TGTGCCACCAGCAGAGATCGAGCTAGCCGCAGCGAGCAGTACTTC. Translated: CATSRDRASRSEQYF.

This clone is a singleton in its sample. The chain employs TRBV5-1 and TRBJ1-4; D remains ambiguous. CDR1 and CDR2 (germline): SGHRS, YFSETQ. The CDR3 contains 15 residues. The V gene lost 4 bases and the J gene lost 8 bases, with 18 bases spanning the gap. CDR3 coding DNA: TGCGCCAGCAGCCCGGAGCCTCGATGGGTCGAAAAACTGTTTTTT. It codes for CASSPEPRWVEKLFF.

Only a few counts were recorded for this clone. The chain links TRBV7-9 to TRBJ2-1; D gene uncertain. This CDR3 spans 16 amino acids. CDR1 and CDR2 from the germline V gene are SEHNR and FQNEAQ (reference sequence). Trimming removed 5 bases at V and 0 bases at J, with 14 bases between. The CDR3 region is CASSHPLRVSYNEQFF. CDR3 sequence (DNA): TGTGCCAGCAGCCATCCCCTCCGCGTCTCCTACAATGAGCAGTTCTTC.

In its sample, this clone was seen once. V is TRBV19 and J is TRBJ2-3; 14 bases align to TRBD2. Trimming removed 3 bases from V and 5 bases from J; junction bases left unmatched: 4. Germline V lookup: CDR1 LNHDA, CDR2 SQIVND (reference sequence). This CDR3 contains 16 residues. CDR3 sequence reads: CASSISTSGGGDTQYF. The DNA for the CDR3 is TGTGCCAGTAGTATCTCGACTAGCGGGGGGGGAGATACGCAGTATTTT.

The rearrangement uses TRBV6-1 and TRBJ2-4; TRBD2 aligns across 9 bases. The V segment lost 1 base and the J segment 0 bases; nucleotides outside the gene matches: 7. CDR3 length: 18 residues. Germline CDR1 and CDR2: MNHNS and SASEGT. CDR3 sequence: CASSEGRAGGIAKNIQYF. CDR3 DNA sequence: TGTGCCAGCAGTGAAGGGCGAGCGGGGGGCATAGCCAAAAACATTCAGTACTTC.

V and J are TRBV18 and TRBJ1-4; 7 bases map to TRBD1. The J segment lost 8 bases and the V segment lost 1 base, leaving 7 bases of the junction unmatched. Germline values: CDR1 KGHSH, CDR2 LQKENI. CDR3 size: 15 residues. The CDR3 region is CASSPLTTGDEKLFF. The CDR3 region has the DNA TGTGCCAGCTCACCACTTACCACAGGGGACGAAAAACTGTTTTTT.

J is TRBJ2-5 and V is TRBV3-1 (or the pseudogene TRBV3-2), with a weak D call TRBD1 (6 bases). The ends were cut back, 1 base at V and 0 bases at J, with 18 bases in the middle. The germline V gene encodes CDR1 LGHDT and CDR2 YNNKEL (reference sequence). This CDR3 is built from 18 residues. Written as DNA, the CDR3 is TGTGCCAGCAGCCAAGGATTTTGGACAGTCGGGGACCAAGAGACCCAGTACTTC. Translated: CASSQGFWTVGDQETQYF.

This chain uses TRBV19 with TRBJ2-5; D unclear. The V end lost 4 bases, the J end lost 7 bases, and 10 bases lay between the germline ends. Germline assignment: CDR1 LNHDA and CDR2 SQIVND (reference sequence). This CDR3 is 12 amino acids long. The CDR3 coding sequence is TGTGCCAGTAGTACAAGGTCGGGGACCCAGTACTTC. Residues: CASSTRSGTQYF.